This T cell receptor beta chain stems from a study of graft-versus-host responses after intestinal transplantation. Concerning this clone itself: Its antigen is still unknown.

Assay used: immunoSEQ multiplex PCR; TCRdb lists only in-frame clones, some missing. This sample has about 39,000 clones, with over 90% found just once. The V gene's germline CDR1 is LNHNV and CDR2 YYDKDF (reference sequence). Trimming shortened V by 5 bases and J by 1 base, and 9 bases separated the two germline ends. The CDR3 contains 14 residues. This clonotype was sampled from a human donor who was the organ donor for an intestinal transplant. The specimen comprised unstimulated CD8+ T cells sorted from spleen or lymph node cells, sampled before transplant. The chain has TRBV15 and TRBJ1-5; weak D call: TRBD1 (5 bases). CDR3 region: CATSGRDSNQPQHF. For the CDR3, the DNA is TGTGCCACCAGCGGCCGGGACAGCAATCAGCCCCAGCATTTT.